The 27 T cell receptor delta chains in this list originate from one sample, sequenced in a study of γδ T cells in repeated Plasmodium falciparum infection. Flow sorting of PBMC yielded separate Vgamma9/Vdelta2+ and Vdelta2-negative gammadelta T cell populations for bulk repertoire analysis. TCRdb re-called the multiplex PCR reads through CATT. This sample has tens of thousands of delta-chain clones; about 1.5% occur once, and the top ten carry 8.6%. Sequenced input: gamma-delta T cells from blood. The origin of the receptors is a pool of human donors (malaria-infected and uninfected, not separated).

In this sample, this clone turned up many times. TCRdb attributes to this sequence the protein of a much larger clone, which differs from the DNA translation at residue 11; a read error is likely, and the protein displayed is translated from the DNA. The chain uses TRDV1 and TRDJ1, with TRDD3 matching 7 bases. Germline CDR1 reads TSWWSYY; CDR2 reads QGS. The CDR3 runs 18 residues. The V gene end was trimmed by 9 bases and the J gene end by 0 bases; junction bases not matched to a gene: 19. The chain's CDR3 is CALTQEGRLGQYTDKLIF. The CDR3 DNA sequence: TGTGCTCTGACACAAGAGGGAAGACTGGGGCAGTACACCGATAAACTCATCTTT.

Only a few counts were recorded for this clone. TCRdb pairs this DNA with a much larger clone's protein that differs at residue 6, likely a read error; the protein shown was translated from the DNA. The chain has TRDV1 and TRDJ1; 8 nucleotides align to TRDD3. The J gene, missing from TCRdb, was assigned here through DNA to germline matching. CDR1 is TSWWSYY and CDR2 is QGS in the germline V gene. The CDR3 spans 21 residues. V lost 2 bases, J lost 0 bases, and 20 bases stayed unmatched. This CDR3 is CALGEMRSLVLGAPYTDKLIF. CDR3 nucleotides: TGTGCTCTTGGGGAAATGCGATCCCTGGTACTGGGGGCTCCGTACACCGATAAACTCATCTTT.

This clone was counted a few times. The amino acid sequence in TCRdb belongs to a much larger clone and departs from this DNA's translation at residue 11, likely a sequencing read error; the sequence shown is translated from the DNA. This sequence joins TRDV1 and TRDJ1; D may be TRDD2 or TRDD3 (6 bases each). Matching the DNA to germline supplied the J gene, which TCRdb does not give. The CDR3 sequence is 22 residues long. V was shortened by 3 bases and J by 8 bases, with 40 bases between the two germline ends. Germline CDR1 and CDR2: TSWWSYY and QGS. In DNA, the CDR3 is TGTGCTCTTGGGGACAGACCCTCCTACGGTTCGAAGGGCCTGGGGCTGACTTTCAAACTCATCTTT. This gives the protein CALGDRPSYGSKGLGLTFKLIF.

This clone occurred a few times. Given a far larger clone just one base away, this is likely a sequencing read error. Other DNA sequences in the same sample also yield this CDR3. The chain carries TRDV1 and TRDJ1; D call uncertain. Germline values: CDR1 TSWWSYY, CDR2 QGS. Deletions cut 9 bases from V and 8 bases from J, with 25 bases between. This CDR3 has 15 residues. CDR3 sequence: CALGLSPTATVKLIF. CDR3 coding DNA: TGTGCTCTGGGGCTTAGCCCCACCGCCACCGTCAAACTCATCTTT.

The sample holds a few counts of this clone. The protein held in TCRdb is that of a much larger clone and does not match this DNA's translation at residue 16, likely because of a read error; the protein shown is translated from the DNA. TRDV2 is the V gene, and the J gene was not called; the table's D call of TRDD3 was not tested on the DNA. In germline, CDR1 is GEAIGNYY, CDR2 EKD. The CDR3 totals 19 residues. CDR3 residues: CACITYWGIPSPYTGNLIF. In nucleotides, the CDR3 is TGTGCCTGCATTACGTACTGGGGGATACCCTCCCCGTACACCGGTAACCTCATCTTT.

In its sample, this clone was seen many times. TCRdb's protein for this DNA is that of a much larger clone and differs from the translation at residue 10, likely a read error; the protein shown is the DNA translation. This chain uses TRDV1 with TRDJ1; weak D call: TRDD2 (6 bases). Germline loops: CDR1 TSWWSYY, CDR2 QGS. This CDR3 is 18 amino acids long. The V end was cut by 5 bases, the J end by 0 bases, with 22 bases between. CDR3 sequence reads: CALGNWPSHSLNTDKLIF. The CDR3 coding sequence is TGTGCTCTTGGGAATTGGCCTTCCCACTCCCTTAACACCGATAAACTCATCTTT.

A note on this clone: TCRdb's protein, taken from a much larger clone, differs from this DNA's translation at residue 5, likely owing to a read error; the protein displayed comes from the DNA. This CDR3 is CACDAGLLGGPLTPYTDKLIF. For the CDR3, the DNA is TGTGCCTGTGACGCAGGGTTACTTGGGGGCCCCCTTACCCCATACACCGATAAACTCATCTTT. V is TRDV2 and J is TRDJ1; weak D call: TRDD3 (6 bases). Matching the DNA to germline supplied the J gene, which TCRdb does not give. The CDR3 is 21 amino acids. Looked up from germline, CDR1 is GEAIGNYY and CDR2 is EKD. V lost 3 bases to trimming and J lost 0 bases, with 31 bases between them.

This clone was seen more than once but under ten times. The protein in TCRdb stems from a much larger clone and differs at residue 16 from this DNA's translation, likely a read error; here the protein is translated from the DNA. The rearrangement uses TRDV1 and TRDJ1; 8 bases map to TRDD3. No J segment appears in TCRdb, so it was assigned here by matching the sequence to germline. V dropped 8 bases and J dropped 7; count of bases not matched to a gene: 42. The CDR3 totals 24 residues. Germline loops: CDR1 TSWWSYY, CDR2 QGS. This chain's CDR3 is CALRGPGSVTTGALGGSRFGKLIF. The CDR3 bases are TGTGCTCTTAGGGGCCCTGGGAGTGTGACGACCGGGGCACTGGGGGGGAGTCGGTTCGGTAAACTCATCTTT.

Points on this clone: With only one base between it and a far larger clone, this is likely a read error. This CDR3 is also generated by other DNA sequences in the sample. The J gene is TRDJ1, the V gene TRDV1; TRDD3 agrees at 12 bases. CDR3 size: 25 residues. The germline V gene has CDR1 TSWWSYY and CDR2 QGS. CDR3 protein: CALGEKAFLHLPYWGILARTDKLIF. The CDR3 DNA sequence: TGTGCCCTTGGGGAAAAGGCCTTCCTACACCTTCCGTACTGGGGGATACTCGCACGCACCGATAAACTCATCTTT.

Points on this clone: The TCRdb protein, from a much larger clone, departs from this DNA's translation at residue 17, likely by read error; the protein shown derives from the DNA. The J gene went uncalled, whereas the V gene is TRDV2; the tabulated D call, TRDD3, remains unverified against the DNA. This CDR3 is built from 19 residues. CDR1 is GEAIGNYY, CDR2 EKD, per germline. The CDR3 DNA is TGTGCCTGTGACACCCTACTGGGGGATACGCTGGGGGACACCCGACAGAGGTTTTTC. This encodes CACDTLLGDTLGDTRQRFF.

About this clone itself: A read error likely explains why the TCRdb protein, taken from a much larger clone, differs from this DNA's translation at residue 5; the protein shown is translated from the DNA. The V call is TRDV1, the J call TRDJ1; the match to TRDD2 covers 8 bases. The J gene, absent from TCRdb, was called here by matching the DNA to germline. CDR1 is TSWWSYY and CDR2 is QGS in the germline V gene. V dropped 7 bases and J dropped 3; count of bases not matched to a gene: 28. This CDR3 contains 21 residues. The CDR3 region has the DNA TGTGCTCTTGTACGGTGGCTTCCTACTAGTCGGTGGGGGTCAAGGGCCGATAAACTCATCTTT. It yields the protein CALVRWLPTSRWGSRADKLIF.

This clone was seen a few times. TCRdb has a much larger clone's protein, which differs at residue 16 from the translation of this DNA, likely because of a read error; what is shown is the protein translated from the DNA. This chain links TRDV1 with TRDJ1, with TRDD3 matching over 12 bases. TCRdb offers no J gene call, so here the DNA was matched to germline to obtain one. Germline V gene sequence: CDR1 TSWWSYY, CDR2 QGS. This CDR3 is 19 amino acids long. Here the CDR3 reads CALRWVVLGDTHYTDRLIF. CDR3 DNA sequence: TGTGCTCTCCGATGGGTCGTACTGGGGGATACCCATTACACCGATAGACTCATCTTT.

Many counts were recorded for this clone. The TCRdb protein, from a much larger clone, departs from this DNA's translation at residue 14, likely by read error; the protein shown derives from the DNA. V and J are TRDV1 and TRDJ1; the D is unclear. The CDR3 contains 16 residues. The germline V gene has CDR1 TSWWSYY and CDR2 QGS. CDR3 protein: CALGETRAAYTDKPIF. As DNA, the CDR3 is TGTGCTCTTGGGGAAACAAGGGCCGCGTACACCGATAAACCCATCTTT.

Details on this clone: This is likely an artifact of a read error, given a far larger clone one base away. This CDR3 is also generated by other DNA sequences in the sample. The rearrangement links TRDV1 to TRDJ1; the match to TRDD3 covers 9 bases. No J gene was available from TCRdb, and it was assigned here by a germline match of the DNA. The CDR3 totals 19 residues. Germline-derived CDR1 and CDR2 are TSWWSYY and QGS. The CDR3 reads CALGTTKRGYANHTDKLIF. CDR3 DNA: TGTGCTCTTGGGACTACCAAGCGGGGATACGCCAATCACACTGATAAACTCATCTTT.

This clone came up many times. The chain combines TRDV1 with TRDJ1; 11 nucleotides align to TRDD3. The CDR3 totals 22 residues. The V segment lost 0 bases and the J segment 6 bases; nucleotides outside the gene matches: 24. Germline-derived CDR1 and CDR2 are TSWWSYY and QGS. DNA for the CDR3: TGTGCTCTTGGGGAACTCACAAGTACTTTCTCTACGCTACTGGGGGATAGCTATAAACTCATCTTT. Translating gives CALGELTSTFSTLLGDSYKLIF.

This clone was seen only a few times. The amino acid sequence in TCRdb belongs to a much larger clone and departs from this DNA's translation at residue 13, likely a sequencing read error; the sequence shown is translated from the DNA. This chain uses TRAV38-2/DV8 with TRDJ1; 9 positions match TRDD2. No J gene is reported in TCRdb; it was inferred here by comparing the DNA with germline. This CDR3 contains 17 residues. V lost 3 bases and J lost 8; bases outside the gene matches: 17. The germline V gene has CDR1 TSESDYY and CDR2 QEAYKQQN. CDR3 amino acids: CAYRTPGLPTPLTKLIF. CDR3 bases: TGTGCTTATAGGACCCCAGGCCTTCCTACCCCTCTAACGAAACTCATCTTT.

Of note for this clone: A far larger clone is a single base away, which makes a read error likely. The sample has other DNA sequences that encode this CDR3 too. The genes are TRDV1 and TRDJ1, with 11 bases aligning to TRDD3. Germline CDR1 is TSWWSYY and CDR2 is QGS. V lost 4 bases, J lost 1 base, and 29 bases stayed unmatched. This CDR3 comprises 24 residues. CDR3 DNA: TGTGCTCTTGGGGTTTGTTCTTACGCTACGAGAAACTGGGGGATAACAGGATTCACCGATAAACTCATCTTT. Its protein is CALGVCSYATRNWGITGFTDKLIF.

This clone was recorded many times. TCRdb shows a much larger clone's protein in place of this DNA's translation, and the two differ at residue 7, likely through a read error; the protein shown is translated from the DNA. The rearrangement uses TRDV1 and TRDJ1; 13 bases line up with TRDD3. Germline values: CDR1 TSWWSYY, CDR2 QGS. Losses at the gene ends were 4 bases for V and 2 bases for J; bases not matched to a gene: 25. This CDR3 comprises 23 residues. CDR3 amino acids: CALGARLPKLYWGIRTETDKLIF. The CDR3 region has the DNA TGTGCTCTTGGGGCTCGACTCCCAAAATTATACTGGGGGATACGCACCGAAACCGATAAACTCATCTTT.

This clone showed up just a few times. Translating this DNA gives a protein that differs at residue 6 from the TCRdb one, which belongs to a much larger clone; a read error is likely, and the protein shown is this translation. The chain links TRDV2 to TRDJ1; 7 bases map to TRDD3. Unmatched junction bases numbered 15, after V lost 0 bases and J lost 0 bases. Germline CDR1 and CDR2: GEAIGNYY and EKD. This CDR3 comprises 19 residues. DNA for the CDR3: TGTGCCTGTGACACCGACCAATTGGGGGAGCGGATGTACACCGATAAACTCATCTTT. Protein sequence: CACDTDQLGERMYTDKLIF.

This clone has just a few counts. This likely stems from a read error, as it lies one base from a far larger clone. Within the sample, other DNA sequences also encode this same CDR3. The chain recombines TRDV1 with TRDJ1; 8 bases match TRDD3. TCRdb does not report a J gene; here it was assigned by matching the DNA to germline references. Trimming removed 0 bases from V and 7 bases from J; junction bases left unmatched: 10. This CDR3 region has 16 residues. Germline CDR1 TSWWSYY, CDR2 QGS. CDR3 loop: CALGELAGLLGAKLIF. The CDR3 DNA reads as TGTGCTCTTGGGGAACTGGCTGGTCTACTGGGGGCTAAACTCATCTTT.

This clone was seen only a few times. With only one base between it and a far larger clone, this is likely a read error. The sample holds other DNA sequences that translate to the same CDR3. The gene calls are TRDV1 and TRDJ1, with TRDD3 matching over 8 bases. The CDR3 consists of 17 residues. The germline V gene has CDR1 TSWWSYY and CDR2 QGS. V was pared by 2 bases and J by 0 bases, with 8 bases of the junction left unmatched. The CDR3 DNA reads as TGTGCTCTTGGGGAATATCTGGGGGACCTATACACCGATAAACTCATCTTT. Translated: CALGEYLGDLYTDKLIF.

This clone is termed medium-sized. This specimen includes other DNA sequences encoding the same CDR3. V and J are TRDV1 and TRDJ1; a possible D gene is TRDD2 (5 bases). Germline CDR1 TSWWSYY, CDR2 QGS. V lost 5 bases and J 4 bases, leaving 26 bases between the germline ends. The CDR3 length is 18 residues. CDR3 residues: CALGKPIPPRVPLDKLIF. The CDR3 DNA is TGTGCTCTTGGGAAGCCCATTCCTCCGCGGGTGCCTCTCGATAAACTCATCTTT.

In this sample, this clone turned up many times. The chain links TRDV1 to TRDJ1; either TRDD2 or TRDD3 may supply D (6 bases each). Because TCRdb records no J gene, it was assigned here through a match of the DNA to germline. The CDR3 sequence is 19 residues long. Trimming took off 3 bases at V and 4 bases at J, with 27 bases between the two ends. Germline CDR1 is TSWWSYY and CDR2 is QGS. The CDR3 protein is CALGDSFPWVIRNFDKLIF. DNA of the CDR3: TGTGCTCTTGGGGACTCCTTCCCCTGGGTGATACGGAACTTCGATAAACTCATCTTT.

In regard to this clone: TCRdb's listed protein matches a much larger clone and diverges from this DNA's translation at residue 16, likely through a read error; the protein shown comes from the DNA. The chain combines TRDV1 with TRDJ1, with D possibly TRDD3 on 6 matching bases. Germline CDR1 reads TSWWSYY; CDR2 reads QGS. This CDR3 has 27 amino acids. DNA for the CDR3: TGTGCTCTTGGCGAACCGCCTACCATTCCCCGACTCAAGGACTGGGAGATACGCGGGAGGTACACCGATAAACTCATCTTT. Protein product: CALGEPPTIPRLKDWEIRGRYTDKLIF.

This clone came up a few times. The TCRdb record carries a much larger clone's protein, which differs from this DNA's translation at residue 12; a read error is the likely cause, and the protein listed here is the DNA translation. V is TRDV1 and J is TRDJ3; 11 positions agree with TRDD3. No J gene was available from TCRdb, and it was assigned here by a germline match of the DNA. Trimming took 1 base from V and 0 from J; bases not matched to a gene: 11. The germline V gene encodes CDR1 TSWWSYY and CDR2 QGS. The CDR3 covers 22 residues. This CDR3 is CALGEREYWGIGSSWDTRQMFF. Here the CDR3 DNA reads TGTGCTCTTGGGGAACGGGAGTACTGGGGGATAGGTAGCTCCTGGGACACCCGACAGATGTTTTTC.

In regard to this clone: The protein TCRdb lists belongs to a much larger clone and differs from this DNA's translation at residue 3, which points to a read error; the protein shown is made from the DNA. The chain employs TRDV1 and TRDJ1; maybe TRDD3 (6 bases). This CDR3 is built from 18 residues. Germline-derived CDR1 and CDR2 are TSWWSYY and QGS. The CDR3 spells CAPGELVLRLRLTDKLIF. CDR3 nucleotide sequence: TGTGCTCCTGGGGAACTAGTTCTCCGTCTAAGGCTCACCGATAAACTCATCTTT.

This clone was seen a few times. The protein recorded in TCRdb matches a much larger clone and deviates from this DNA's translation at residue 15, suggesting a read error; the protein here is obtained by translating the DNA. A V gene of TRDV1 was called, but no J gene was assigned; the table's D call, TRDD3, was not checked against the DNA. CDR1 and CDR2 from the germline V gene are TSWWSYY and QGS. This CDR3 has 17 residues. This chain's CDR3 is CALGALPWGSYTDKFIF. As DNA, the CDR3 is TGTGCTCTTGGGGCTCTCCCCTGGGGGTCGTACACCGATAAATTCATCTTT.